This TCR beta chain was retrieved from a study of CD8 T cells in Susac syndrome. It was with random hexamers that roughly 0.5 to 1 ug RNA was reverse transcribed. Amplification of the TCR beta CDR3 was carried out by immunoSEQ multiplex PCR, which spanned a total of 54 Vbeta and 13 Jbeta segments. TCRdb analysed the immunoSEQ multiplex PCR reads with MiXCR anew, one entry per CDR3 protein. The repertoire has 50,000 to 55,000 distinct CDR3 sequences, roughly 94% of them found once; the top ten carry 0.75%. While CD8+ and CD4+ T cells were isolated negatively, TEMRA cells were enriched by FACS. V was trimmed by 5 bases and J by 0 bases, leaving 9 bases between them. Germline values: CDR1 GTSNPN, CDR2 SVGIG (reference sequence). The CDR3 runs to 13 residues.

The chain links TRBV30 to TRBJ2-3; D remains ambiguous. The TCR sequence derives from a human donor with Susac syndrome. The source material was CD8+ T cells from PBMCs. Here the CDR3 DNA reads TGTGCCTGGGTGGCGACTAGCACAGATACGCAGTATTTT. It specifies CAWVATSTDTQYF.